Given below is one T cell receptor (beta chain) in context. Antigen: not known. The data derive from a study of OX40 agonist ivuxolimab in advanced cancers. Study background: The mean age was approximately 60 years, ranging from about 20 to 90, with less than 90% of participants male. Three individuals attained partial responses, comprising one hepatocellular carcinoma case and two cutaneous melanoma cases. Study results and caveats: At 0.1 to 3.0 mg/kg and by week 6, CD4+ and CD8+ T cells in the blood had expanded clonally.

Clones were read by immunoSEQ multiplex PCR, and TCRdb kept only the in-frame ones, dropping some. This table has fewer than 95,000 clones, over 80% appearing once. Germline CDR1 SGDLS, CDR2 YYNGEE. The CDR3 is 15 residues long. Trimming took 0 bases from V and 2 from J, leaving 11 bases between them. The genes are TRBV9 and TRBJ2-5, with D perhaps matching TRBD2 (5 bases). This TCR came from an adult with an advanced solid tumor such as melanoma, head and neck, liver or kidney cancer. The sequencing here drew on CD4+ or CD8+ T cells sorted from blood, taken in a trial of the OX40 agonist ivuxolimab. The CDR3 region is CASSVAASTQETQYF. In nucleotides, the CDR3 is TGTGCCAGCAGCGTAGCGGCTAGCACACAAGAGACCCAGTACTTC.